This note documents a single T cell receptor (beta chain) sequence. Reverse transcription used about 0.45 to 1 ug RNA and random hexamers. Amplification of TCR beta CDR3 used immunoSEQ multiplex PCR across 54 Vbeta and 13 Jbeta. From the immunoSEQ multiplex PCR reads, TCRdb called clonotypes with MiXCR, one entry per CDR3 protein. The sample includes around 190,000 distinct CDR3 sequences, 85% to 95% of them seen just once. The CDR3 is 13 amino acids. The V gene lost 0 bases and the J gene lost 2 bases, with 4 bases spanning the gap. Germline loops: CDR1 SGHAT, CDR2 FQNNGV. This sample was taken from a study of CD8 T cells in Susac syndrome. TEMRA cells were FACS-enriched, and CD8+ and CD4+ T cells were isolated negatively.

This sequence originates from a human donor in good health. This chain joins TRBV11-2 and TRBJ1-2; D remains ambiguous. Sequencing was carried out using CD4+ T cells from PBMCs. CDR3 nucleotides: TGTGCCAGCAGCTTAGAGGCCAACTATGGCTACACCTTC. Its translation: CASSLEANYGYTF.